This T cell receptor (beta chain) was documented in a study of blood T cell repertoires in COVID-19. The wider study: Acute-phase and convalescent COVID-19 samples originated in the United States, Italy and Spain. T cells, B-cell-depleted T cells, or PBMCs supplied cDNA or gDNA.

Original processing methods: By means of reference gene primer amplification, nucleated cell counts were estimated. Some clones are missing from TCRdb's copy, which holds only in-frame ones; the method was immunoSEQ multiplex PCR. Clone size and the V and J calls come from that table; the DNA yielded D and trimming. The table has 360,000 or so clones, about 90% seen once. Trimming took 5 bases from V and 7 from J, leaving 20 bases between them. The CDR3 extends over 15 amino acids. Looked up from germline, CDR1 is SGHTA and CDR2 is FQGTGA. The clonotype was recovered from a man younger than 35 with active or convalescent COVID-19. The V call is TRBV7-3, the J call TRBJ1-1; perhaps TRBD1 as D (6 bases). Specimen: peripheral blood. CDR3 protein: CASSPKGRRGDEAFF. The CDR3 DNA reads as TGTGCCAGCAGCCCAAAGGGGCGCAGGGGCGATGAAGCTTTCTTT. Full variable domain (outside the CDR3, taken from reference TRBV7-3 and TRBJ1-1): GAGVSQTPSNKVTEKGKYVELRCDPISGHTALYWYRQSLGQGPEFLIYFQGTGAADDSGLPNDRFFAVRPEGSVSTLKIQRTERGDSAVYLCASSPKGRRGDEAFFGQGTRLTVV.